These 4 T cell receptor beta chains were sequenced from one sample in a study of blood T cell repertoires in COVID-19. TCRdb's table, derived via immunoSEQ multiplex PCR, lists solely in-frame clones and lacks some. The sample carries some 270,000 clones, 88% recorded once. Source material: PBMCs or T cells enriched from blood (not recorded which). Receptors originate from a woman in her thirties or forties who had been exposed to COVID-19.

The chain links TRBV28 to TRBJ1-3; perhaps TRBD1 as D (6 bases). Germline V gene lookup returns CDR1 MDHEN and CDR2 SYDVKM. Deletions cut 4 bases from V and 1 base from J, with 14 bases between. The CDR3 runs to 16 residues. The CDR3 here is CASSSPGGASGNTIYF. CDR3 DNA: TGTGCCAGCAGTTCGCCGGGGGGGGCTTCTGGAAACACCATATATTTT.

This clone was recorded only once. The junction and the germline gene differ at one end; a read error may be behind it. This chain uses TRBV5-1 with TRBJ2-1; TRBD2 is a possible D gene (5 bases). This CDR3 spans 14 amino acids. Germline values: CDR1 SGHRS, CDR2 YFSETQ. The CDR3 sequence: CASSVPGLDNEQFF. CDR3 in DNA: TGTGCCAGCAGCGTTCCGGGGTTAGACAATGAGCAGTTCTTC.

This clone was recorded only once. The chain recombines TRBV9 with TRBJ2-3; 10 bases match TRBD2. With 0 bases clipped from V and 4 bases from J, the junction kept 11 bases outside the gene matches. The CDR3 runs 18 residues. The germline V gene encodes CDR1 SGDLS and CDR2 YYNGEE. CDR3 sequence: CASSVGSGRALSPDTQYF. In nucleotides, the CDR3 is TGTGCCAGCAGCGTAGGGAGCGGGAGGGCCCTTTCGCCAGATACGCAGTATTTT. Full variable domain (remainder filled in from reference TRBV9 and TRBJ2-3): DSGVTQTPKHLITATGQRVTLRCSPRSGDLSVYWYQQSLDQGLQFLIQYYNGEERAKGNILERFSAQQFPDLHSELNLSSLELGDSALYFCASSVGSGRALSPDTQYFGPGTRLTVL.

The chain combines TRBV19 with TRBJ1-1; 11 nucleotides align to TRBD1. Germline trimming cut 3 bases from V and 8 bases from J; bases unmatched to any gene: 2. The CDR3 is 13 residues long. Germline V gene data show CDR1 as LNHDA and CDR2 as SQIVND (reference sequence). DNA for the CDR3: TGTGCCAGTAGTATGGGACAGGGGGGCGAAGCTTTCTTT. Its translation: CASSMGQGGEAFF. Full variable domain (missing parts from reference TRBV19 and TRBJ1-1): DGGITQSPKYLFRKEGQNVTLSCEQNLNHDAMYWYRQDPGQGLRLIYYSQIVNDFQKGDIAEGYSVSREKKESFPLTVTSAQKNPTAFYLCASSMGQGGEAFFGQGTRLTVV.